Detailed here is one TCR beta chain. The V end was cut by 0 bases, the J end by 5 bases, with 10 bases between. Germline CDR1 MNHEY, CDR2 SVGAGI. CDR3 length: 15 residues. This record belongs to a study of PD-1 blockade in classical Hodgkin lymphoma. Time point of the sample: newly diagnosed, previously untreated cHL patient sample. Measured with immunoSEQ multiplex PCR; TCRdb has only the in-frame clones, and not every one. Of around 17,000 clones in the sample, roughly 81% are singletons; the top ten hold 6.5% to 10%. Sequencing was done on a sample of peripheral blood mononuclear cells (PBMCs). The origin of this receptor is a human donor with classical Hodgkin lymphoma. This chain connects TRBV6-5 to TRBJ2-2; the D is unclear. CDR3 nucleotide sequence: TGTGCCAGCAGTTACTCGATATCGGTAACCGGGGAGCTGTTTTTT. It translates to CASSYSISVTGELFF.